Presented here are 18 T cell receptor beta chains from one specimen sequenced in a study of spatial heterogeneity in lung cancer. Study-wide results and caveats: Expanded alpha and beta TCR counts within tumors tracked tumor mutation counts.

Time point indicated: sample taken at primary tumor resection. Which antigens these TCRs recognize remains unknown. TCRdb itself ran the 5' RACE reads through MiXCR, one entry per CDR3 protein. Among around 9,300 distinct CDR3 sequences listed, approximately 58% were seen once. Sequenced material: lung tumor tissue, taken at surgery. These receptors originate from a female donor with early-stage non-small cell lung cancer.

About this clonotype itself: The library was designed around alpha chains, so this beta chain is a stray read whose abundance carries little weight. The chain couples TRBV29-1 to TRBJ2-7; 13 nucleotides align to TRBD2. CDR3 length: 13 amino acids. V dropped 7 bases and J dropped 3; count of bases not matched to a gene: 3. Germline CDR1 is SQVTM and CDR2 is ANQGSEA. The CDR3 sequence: CSGRLAGGYEQYF. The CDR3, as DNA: TGCAGCGGGAGACTAGCGGGAGGCTACGAGCAGTACTTC.

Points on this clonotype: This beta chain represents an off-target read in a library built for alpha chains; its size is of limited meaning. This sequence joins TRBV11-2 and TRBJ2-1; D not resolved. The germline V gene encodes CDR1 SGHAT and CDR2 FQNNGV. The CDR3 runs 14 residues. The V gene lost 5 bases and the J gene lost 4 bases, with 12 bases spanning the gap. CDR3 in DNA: TGTGCCAGCAGCGCAAGGTCAGGTTACAATGAGCAGTTCTTC. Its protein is CASSARSGYNEQFF.

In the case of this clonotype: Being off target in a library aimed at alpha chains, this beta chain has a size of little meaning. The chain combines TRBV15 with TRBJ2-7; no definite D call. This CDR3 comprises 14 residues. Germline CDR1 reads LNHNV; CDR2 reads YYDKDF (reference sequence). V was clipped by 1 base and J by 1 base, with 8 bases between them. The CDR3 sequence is CATSRGRHSYEQYF. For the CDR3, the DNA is TGTGCCACCAGCAGAGGACGACATTCCTACGAGCAGTACTTC.

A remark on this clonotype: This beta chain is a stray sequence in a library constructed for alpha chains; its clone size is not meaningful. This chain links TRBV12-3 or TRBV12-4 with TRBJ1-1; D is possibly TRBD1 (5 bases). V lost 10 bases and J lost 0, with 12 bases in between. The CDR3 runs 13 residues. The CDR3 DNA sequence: TGTGCCACCCGGACATCCATGAACACTGAAGCTTTCTTT. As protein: CATRTSMNTEAFF.

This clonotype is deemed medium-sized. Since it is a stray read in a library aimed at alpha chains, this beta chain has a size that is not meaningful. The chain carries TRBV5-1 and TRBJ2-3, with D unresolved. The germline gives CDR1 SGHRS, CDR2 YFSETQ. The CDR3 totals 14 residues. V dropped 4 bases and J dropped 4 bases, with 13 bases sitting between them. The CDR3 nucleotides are TGCGCCAGCAGCCGAGAACAAGTAGCAGATACGCAGTATTTT. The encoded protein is CASSREQVADTQYF.

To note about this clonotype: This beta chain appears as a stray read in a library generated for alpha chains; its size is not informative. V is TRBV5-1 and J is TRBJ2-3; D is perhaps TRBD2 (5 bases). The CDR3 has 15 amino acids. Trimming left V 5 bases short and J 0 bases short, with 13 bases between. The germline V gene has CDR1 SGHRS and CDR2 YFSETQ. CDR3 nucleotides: TGCGCCAGCAGGATGACTACCCTTAGCACAGATACGCAGTATTTT. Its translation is CASRMTTLSTDTQYF.

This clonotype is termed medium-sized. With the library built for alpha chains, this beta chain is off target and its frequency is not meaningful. CDR3 in amino acids: CASSPRLDTVDTQYF. CDR3 nucleotide sequence: TGTGCCAGCAGTCCGCGACTAGACACGGTAGATACGCAGTATTTT. The chain joins TRBV12-3 or TRBV12-4 to TRBJ2-3; D is possibly TRBD2 (6 bases). The V gene lost 5 bases and the J gene lost 5 bases, with 17 bases spanning the gap. The CDR3 covers 15 residues.

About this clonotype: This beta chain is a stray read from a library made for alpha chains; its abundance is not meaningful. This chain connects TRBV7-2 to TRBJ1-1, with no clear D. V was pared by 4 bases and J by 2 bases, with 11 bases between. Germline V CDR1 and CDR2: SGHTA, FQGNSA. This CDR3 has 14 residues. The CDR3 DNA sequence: TGTGCCAGCAGCTCTCGGCCGACCAACACTGAAGCTTTCTTT. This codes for CASSSRPTNTEAFF.

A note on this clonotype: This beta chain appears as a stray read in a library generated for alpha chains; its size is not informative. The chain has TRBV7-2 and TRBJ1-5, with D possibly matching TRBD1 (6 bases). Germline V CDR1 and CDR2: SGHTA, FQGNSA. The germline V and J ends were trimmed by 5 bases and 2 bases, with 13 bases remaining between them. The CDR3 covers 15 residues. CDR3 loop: CASSTTGYGNQPQHF. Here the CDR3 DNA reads TGTGCCAGCAGCACGACAGGTTACGGCAATCAGCCCCAGCATTTT.

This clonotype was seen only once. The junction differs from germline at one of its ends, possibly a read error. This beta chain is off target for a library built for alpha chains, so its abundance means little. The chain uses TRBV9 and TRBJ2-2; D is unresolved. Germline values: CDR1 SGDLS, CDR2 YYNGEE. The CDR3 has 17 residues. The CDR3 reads CASSVDLAVRVTVELFF. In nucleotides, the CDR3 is TGTGCCAGCAGCGTAGACCTGGCAGTTAGAGTCACCGTGGAGCTGTTTTTT.

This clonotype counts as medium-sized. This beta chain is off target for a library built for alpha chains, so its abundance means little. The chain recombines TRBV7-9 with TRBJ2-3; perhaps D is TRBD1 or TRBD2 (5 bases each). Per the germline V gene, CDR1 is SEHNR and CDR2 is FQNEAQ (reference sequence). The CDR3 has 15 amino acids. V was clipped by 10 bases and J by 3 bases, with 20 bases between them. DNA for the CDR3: TGTGCCATCCGAACCTGGGAAGGGGAGACAGATACGCAGTATTTT. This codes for CAIRTWEGETDTQYF.

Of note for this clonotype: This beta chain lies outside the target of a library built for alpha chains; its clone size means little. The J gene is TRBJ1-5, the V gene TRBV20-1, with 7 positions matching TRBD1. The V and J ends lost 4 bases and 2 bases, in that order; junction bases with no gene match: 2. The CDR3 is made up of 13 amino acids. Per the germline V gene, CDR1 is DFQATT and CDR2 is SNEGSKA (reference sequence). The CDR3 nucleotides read TGCAGTGCTAACACAGGGGGCAATCAGCCCCAGCATTTT. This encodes CSANTGGNQPQHF.

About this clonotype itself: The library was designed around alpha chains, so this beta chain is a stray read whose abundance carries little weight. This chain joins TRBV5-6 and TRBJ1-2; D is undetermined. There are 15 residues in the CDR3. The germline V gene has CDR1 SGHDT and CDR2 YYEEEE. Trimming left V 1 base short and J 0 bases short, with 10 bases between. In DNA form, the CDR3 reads TGTGCCAGCAGCTTGCCGGATATAGCTAACTATGGCTACACCTTC. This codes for CASSLPDIANYGYTF.

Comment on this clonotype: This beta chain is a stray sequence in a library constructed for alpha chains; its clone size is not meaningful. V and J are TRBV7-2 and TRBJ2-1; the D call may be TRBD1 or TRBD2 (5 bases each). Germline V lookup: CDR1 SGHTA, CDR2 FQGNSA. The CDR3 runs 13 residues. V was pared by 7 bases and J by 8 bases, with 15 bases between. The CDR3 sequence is CASKQRGQDEQFF. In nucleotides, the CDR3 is TGTGCCAGCAAGCAGAGGGGTCAGGATGAGCAGTTCTTC.

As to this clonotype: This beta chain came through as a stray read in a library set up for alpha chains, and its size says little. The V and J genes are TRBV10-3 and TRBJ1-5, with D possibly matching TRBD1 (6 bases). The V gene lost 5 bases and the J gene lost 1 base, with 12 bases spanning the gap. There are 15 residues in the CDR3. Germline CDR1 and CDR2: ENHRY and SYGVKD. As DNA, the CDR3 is TGTGCCATCAGTCAAAGGGGGGGGAGCAATCAGCCCCAGCATTTT. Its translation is CAISQRGGSNQPQHF.

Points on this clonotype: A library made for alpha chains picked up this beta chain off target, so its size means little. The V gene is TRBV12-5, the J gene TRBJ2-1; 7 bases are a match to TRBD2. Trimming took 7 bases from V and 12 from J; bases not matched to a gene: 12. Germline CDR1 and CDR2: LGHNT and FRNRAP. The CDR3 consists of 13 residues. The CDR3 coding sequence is TGTGCTAGTGCCGAAGCGGGGCCCGGGGGGCAGTTCTTC. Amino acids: CASAEAGPGGQFF.

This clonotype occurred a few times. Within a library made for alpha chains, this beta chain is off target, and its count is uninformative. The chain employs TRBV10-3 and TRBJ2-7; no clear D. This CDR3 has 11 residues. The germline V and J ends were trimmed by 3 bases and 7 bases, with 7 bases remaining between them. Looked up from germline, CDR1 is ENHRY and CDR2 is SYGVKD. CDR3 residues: CAISDRWEQYF. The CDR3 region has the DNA TGTGCCATCAGTGACCGATGGGAGCAGTACTTC.

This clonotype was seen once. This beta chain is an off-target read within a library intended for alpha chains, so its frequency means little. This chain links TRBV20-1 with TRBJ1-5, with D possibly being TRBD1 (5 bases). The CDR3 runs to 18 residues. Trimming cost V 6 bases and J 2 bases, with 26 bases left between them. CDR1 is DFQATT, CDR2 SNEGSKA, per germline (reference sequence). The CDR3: CSAESGQGVGGGNQPQHF. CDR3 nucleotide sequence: TGCAGTGCGGAGAGTGGGCAGGGCGTGGGAGGAGGCAATCAGCCCCAGCATTTT.